This TCR beta chain was retrieved from a study of T cell clones after liver transplantation. Study background: Post-transplant blood was tracked for graft-donor-reactive T cell clones identified in a pre-transplant mixed lymphocyte reaction. Three of eight recipients were HCV-positive; others had non-autoimmune, non-viral indications.

Clones were read by immunoSEQ multiplex PCR, and TCRdb kept only the in-frame ones, dropping some. The sample consists of tens of thousands of clones, 85% to 95% of them appearing once. V was pared by 5 bases and J by 5 bases, with 8 bases of the junction left unmatched. This CDR3 is built from 16 residues. Per germline, CDR1 SGHVS and CDR2 FQNEAQ. This sequence joins TRBV7-8 and TRBJ2-5, with TRBD2 matching over 13 bases. This clonotype originated in a human patient who received a liver transplant. Some T cells may arise from the graft donor. Sequencing used CD4+ T cells from blood, obtained nearly 26 months after liver transplant. The CDR3 nucleotides read TGTGCCAGCAGCCAACTAGCGGGAGGGCCAGGGGAGACCCAGTACTTC. It translates to CASSQLAGGPGETQYF.